This TCR beta chain derives from a study of T-cell memory formation after mild COVID-19. Study at large: Largely donor-specific sequence clusters came from two donors. General study findings and limits: CD4+ contracting clones lay mainly in CM and EM, CD8+ ones in EMRA. Clones shrinking from day 15 to 85 showed even CD4/CD8 mixes; later expanders tilted CD4+.

V dropped 0 bases and J dropped 6 bases, with 10 bases sitting between them. The germline CDR1 and CDR2 sequences are SGHRS and YFSETQ. This CDR3 spans 14 amino acids. A remark on this clonotype: The antigen remains undetermined.

TCR alpha and TCR beta cDNA libraries carrying sample barcodes and UMIs came from 5'RACE with constant-segment primers. A single record per CDR3 protein comes from TCRdb applying MiXCR to the 5' RACE reads. The table includes 500,000 to 600,000 distinct CDR3 sequences, 15% to 20% detected once. V is TRBV5-1 and J is TRBJ2-1; a possible D gene is TRBD1 (5 bases). The sequenced material came from PBMCs or a T cell subset sorted from them (not recorded which). This TCR came from an adult woman who had mild COVID-19 (a few samples of this study predate the infection). Cell type and time point are not known. The CDR3 region has the DNA TGCGCCAGCAGCTTGGAGGGGCTGGGCAATGAGCAGTTCTTC. Protein: CASSLEGLGNEQFF.